This T cell receptor beta chain was sequenced during a study of vaccination and CD4 T cells after COVID-19. Sequence data for DNA of cultured CD4+ T cells were generated by the Oncomine TCR Beta short-read assay. TCRdb independently ran MiXCR on the PCR reads; one entry per CDR3 protein. The sample carries more than 9,500 distinct CDR3 sequences, 60% recorded once. Treatment in this sample: roughly 11-day PBMC culture with coronavirus spike peptide pools or control peptides (ViraFEST assay). About this clonotype: Its antigen is still unknown.

Trimming took 6 bases from V and 2 from J; bases not matched to a gene: 4. The CDR3 is 14 residues long. From germline, CDR1 is MNHNS and CDR2 SASEGT. The sequenced sample was CD4+ T cells from blood, cultured in vitro. V gene TRBV6-1 combines with J gene TRBJ2-7; 10 nucleotides match TRBD1. The TCR sequence derives from a human donor who had recovered from COVID-19. CDR3 sequence: CASRGQGKTYEQYF. CDR3 nucleotide sequence: TGTGCCAGCAGGGGACAGGGGAAGACCTACGAGCAGTACTTC.